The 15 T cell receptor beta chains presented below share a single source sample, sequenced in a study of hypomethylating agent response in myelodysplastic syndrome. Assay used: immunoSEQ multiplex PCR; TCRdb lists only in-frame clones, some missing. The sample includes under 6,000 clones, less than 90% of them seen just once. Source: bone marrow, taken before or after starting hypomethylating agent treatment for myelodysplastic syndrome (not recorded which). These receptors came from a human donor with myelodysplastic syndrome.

The CDR3 spells CASSIGLGQTYEQYF. CDR3 nucleotide sequence: TGTGCCAGTAGTATAGGATTGGGACAGACCTACGAGCAGTACTTC. This sequence joins TRBV19 and TRBJ2-7; 7 positions agree with TRBD1. Germline trimming cut 1 base from V and 2 bases from J; bases unmatched to any gene: 5. Germline V CDR1 and CDR2: LNHDA, SQIVND (reference sequence). CDR3 length: 15 amino acids.

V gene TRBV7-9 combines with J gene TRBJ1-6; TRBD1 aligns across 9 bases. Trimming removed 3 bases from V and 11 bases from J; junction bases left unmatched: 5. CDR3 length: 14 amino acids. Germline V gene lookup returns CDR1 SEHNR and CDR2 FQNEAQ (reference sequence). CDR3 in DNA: TGTGCCAGCAGCTTGGACAGGGGAACAACACCCCTCCACTTT. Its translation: CASSLDRGTTPLHF. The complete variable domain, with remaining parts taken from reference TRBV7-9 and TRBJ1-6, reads DTGVSQNPRHKITKRGQNVTFRCDPISEHNRLYWYRQTLGQGPEFLTYFQNEAQLEKSRLLSDRFSAERPKGSFSTLEIQRTEQGDSAMYLCASSLDRGTTPLHFGNGTRLTVT.

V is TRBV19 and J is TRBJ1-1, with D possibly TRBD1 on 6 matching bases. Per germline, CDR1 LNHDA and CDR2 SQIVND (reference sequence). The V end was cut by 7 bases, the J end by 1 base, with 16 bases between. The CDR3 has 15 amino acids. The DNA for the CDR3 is TGTGCCAGTAACCCCGTAGACAGGAGGAACACTGAAGCTTTCTTT. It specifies CASNPVDRRNTEAFF.

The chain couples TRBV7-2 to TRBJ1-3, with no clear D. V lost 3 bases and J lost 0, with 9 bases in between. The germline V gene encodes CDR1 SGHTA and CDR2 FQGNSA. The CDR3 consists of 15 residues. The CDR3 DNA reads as TGTGCCAGCAGCTTTTTCTCGAACTCTGGAAACACCATATATTTT. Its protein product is CASSFFSNSGNTIYF. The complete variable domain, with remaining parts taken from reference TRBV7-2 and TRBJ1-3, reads GAGVSQSPSNKVTEKGKDVELRCDPISGHTALYWYRQSLGQGLEFLIYFQGNSAPDKSGLPSDRFSAERTGGSVSTLTIQRTQQEDSAVYLCASSFFSNSGNTIYFGEGSWLTVV.

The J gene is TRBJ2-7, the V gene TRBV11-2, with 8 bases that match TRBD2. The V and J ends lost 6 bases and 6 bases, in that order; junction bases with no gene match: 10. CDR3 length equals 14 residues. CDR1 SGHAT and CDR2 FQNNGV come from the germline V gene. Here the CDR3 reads CASRPSSGRSEQYF. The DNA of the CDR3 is TGTGCCAGCAGGCCCTCCAGCGGGAGAAGCGAGCAGTACTTC.

The CDR3 loop is CASRLSGGSYNEQFF. In DNA form, the CDR3 reads TGTGCCAGCAGGCTTAGCGGGGGGTCCTACAATGAGCAGTTCTTC. The chain employs TRBV28 and TRBJ2-1, with TRBD2 matching over 10 bases. The germline V gene encodes CDR1 MDHEN and CDR2 SYDVKM. The V gene end was trimmed by 6 bases and the J gene end by 1 base; junction bases not matched to a gene: 3. This CDR3 is 15 amino acids long.

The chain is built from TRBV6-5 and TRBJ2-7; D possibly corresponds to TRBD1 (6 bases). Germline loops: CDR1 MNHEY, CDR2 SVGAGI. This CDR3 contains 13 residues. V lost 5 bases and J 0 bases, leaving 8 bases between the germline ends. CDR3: CASSTRGSYEQYF. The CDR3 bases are TGTGCCAGCAGTACCAGGGGCTCCTACGAGCAGTACTTC.

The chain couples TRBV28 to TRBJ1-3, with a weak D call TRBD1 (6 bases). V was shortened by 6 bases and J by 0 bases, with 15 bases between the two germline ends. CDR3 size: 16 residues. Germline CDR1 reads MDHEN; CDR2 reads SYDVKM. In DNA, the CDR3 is TGTGCCAGCAGCCGAGGGGGTGCCGTCTCTGGAAACACCATATATTTT. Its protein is CASSRGGAVSGNTIYF.

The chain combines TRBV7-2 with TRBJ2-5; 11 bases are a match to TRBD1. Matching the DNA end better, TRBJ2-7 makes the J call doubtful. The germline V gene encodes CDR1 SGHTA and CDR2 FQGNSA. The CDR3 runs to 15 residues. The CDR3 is CASSLVRDRGNEQYF. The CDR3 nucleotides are TGTGCCAGCAGCCTAGTCCGGGACAGGGGGAACGAGCAGTACTTC.

The chain's CDR3 is CASSLDTSSSYNEQFF. CDR3 nucleotides: TGTGCCAGCAGCTTAGATACTAGTAGCTCCTACAATGAGCAGTTCTTC. This rearrangement joins TRBV7-2 to TRBJ2-1; maybe TRBD2 (5 bases). Trimming cost V 1 base and J 0 bases, with 10 bases left between them. This CDR3 is built from 16 residues. In germline, CDR1 is SGHTA, CDR2 FQGNSA.

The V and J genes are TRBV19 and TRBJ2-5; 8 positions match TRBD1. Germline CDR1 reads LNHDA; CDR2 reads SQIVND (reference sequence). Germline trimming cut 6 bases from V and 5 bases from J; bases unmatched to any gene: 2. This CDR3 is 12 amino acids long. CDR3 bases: TGTGCCAGTAGCAGGGGGCTCGAGACCCAGTACTTC. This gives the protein CASSRGLETQYF.

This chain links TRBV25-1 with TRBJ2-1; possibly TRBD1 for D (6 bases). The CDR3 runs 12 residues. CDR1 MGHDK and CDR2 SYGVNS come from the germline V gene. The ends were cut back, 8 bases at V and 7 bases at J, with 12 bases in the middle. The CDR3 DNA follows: TGTGCCAGCCTAGGGGGTAGTAATGAGCAGTTCTTC. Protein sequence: CASLGGSNEQFF.

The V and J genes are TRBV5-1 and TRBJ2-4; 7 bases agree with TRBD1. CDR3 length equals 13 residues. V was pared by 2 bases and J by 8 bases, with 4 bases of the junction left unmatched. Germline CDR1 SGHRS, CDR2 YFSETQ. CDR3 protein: CASSLQGPDIQYF. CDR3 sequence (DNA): TGCGCCAGCAGCTTACAGGGGCCGGACATTCAGTACTTC.

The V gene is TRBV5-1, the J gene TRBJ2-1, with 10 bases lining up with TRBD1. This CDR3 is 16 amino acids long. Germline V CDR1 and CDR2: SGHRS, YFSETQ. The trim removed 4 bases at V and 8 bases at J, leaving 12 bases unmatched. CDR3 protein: CASSHIPGTGDYEQFF. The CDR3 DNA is TGCGCCAGCAGCCATATCCCCGGGACAGGGGACTATGAGCAGTTCTTC.

CDR3: CATQELGSQPQHF. The CDR3 coding sequence is TGTGCCACTCAGGAACTGGGTAGTCAGCCCCAGCATTTT. This chain links TRBV6-1 with TRBJ1-5; D is unclear. V was trimmed by 10 bases and J by 6 bases, leaving 16 bases between them. The CDR3 is made up of 13 amino acids. Germline CDR1 is MNHNS and CDR2 is SASEGT.